The following is a T cell receptor (beta chain) sequence with its context. This sample is drawn from a study of T cell changes during pregnancy in multiple sclerosis. The assay was immunoSEQ multiplex PCR, and TCRdb's table has in-frame clones only and misses some. The table records 60,000 to 75,000 clones, over 75% of them present only once. There are 12 residues in the CDR3. Looked up from germline, CDR1 is SGDLS and CDR2 is YYNGEE. After removal of 3 bases from V and 8 bases from J, the junction contained 4 bases not matched to a gene. The V gene is TRBV9, the J gene TRBJ1-2; TRBD1 matches at 7 bases. This sample comprised peripheral blood, obtained before pregnancy. The receptor was isolated from a female donor with multiple sclerosis, enrolled in a pregnancy study. The CDR3 DNA reads TGTGCCAGCAGCGGACAGGGTTGGGGCTACACCTTC. It yields the protein CASSGQGWGYTF.